This paragraph covers one T cell receptor (beta chain) sequence. As yet, its antigen is unknown. This sample was taken from a study of cytomegalovirus exposure and HLA in healthy donors. About the research overall: Genotyping of 430 or so donors showed that 80% to 85% belonged to the Caucasian-associated ancestry cluster. Study observations and caveats: Later on, an analysis found that several of the most significant clusters appeared to be linked to common viral pathogens, which included parvovirus B19.

Trimming left V 0 bases short and J 3 bases short, with 7 bases between. CDR1 is SGDLS, CDR2 YYNGEE, per germline. The CDR3 totals 13 residues. The PCR employed 60 Vbeta primers together with 13 Jbeta primers. Methods used by the authors: A follow-up analysis tallied around 80 million unique TCR beta chains, approximately 10 million shared. Here immunoSEQ multiplex PCR was the method, and the copy in TCRdb shows in-frame clones only, minus some. The DNA was the basis for D and trimming; V, J and clone size are from that table. Here the sample spans roughly 190,000 clones, about 83% being singletons. The chain is built from TRBV9 and TRBJ2-7; D remains ambiguous. This TCR was recovered from a woman between 45 and 65 years old in good health and CMV-seropositive. The sample taken for sequencing was PBMCs. CDR3 nucleotides: TGTGCCAGCAGCGTAGCCACCAGCTACGAGCAGTACTTC. This gives the protein CASSVATSYEQYF.